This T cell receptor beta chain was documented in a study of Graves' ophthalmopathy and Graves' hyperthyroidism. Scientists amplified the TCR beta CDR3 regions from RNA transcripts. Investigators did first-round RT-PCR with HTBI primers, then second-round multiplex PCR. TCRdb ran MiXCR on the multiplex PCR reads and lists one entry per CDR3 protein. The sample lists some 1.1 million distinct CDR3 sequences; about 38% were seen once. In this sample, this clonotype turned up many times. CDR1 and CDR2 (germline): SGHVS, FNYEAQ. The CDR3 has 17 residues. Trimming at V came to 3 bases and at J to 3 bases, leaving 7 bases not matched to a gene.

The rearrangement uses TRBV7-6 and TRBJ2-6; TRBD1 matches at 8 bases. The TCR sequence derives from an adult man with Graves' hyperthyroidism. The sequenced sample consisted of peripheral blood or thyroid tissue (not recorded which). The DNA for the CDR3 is TGTGCCAGCAGCTTCACCCAGGGGGCTGGTGGGGCCAACGTCCTGACTTTC. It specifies CASSFTQGAGGANVLTF. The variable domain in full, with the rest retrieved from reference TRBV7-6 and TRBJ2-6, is GAGVSQSPRYKVTKRGQDVALRCDPISGHVSLYWYRQALGQGPEFLTYFNYEAQQDKSGLPNDRFSAERPEGSISTLTIQRTEQRDSAMYRCASSFTQGAGGANVLTFGAGSRLTVL.